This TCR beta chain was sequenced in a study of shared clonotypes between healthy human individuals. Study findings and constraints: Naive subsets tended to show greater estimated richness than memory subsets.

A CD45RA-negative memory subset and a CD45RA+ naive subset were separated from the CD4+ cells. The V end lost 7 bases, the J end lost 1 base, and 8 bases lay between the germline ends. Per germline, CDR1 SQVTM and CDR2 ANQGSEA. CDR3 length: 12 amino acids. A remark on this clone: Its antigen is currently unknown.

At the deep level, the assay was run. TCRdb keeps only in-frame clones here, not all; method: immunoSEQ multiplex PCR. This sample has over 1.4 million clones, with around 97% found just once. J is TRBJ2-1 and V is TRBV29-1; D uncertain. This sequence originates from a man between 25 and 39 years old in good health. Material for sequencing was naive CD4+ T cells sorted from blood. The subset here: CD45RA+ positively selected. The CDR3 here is CSGHVSYNEQFF. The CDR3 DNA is TGCAGCGGCCACGTATCCTACAATGAGCAGTTCTTC.